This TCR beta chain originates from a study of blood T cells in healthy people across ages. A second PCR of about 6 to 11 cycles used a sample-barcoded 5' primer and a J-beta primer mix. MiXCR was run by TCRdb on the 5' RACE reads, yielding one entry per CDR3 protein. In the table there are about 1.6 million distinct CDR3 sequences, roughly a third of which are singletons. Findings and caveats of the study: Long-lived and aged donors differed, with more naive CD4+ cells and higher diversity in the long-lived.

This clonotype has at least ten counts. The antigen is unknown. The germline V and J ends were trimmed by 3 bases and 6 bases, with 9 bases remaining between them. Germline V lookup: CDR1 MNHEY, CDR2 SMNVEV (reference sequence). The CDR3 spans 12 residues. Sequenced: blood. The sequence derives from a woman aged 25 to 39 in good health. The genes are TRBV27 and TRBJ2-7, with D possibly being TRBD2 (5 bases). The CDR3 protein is CASSFGVGEQYF. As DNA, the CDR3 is TGTGCCAGCAGTTTCGGGGTTGGCGAGCAGTACTTC.